This T cell receptor beta chain was observed in a study of blood T cell repertoires in COVID-19. Original processing methods: Reference gene primer amplification in the assay estimated nucleated cell counts. Assay: immunoSEQ multiplex PCR; the TCRdb copy retains only in-frame clones and omits some. V, J and clone size reflect that table, while D and trimming were determined from the DNA. The sample lists some 270,000 clones, 65% to 85% occurring once. CDR3 length: 13 amino acids. V lost 5 bases and J lost 3, with 11 bases in between. CDR1 and CDR2 (germline): LNHDA, SQIVND (reference sequence). Sequencing input: peripheral blood. The chain links TRBV19 to TRBJ2-7; weak D call: TRBD1 (6 bases). The sequence derives from a woman in her thirties or forties who had recovered from COVID-19. CDR3 bases: TGTGCCAGTAGTTCACAGGACAGCTACGAGCAGTACTTC. It encodes CASSSQDSYEQYF.